This T cell receptor beta chain was documented in a study of blood T cell repertoires in COVID-19. This CDR3 spans 16 amino acids. Germline V gene sequence: CDR1 LGHNA, CDR2 YSLEER. Trimming took 6 bases from V and 9 from J; bases not matched to a gene: 14. Original processing methods: Estimated nucleated cell counts came from reference gene primer amplification. The protocol was immunoSEQ multiplex PCR, while the TCRdb copy is restricted to in-frame clones and leaves out a portion. The V and J calls and clone size come from that table; D and trimming were worked out from the DNA. The table has over 9,000 clones, about four fifths seen once; the top ten hold roughly 7.3%.

Sequencing was performed on peripheral blood. The chain carries TRBV4-3 and TRBJ1-6, with 7 bases aligning to TRBD1. The sequence was obtained from a man between 70 and 80 years old with active COVID-19. The CDR3 DNA reads as TGCGCCAGCAGTTACAAGGTCGGGACAGTGGGTTCACCCCTCCACTTT. This encodes CASSYKVGTVGSPLHF.